This TCR beta chain emerged from a study of blood T cell repertoires in COVID-19. Original methodology: Estimates of nucleated cell counts were drawn from the amplification of reference gene primers. TCRdb's table, derived via immunoSEQ multiplex PCR, lists solely in-frame clones and lacks some. That table is the source of V, J and clone size, and D and trimming were worked out from the DNA. The data hold 75,000 to 85,000 clones, with 80% to 90% observed a single time. The CDR3 sequence is 14 residues long. Trimming took 0 bases from V and 2 from J, leaving 9 bases between them. In germline, CDR1 is SGHRS, CDR2 YFSETQ.

The rearrangement joins TRBV5-1 to TRBJ2-7; weak D call: TRBD2 (5 bases). The sample taken for sequencing was peripheral blood. This receptor was obtained from a man over 45 with active COVID-19. The CDR3 coding sequence is TGCGCCAGCAGCTTGGCTCCGGGAACCTACGAGCAGTACTTC. Its protein is CASSLAPGTYEQYF.